The 26 T cell receptor beta chains given below trace back to one sample, sequenced in a study of shared clonotypes between healthy human individuals. Libraries were prepared by immunoSEQ multiplex PCR; TCRdb keeps only in-frame clonotypes and omits some of them. Among around 500,000 clones listed, around 80% were seen once. Specimen: PBMCs. The receptors stem from a woman aged 40 to 49 in good health. Some clones in this sample may be carry-over from other donors' samples.

The chain combines TRBV7-9 with TRBJ2-7, with 7 nucleotides matching TRBD2. V shed 4 bases, J shed 5 bases, and the junction held 11 bases outside the gene matches. Germline-derived CDR1 and CDR2 are SEHNR and FQNEAQ (reference sequence). This CDR3 region has 15 residues. CDR3 in DNA: TGTGCCAGCAGCTCCGGGAGGAAAGGCCGCGACGAGCAGTACTTC. Amino acids: CASSSGRKGRDEQYF.

J is TRBJ2-5 and V is TRBV2; D not resolved. V shed 6 bases and J shed 1 base, with 3 bases lying between them. Germline V lookup: CDR1 SNHLY, CDR2 FYNNEI. The CDR3 totals 11 residues. CDR3 protein: CASSRQETQYF. In DNA, the CDR3 is TGTGCCAGCAGCCGCCAAGAGACCCAGTACTTC.

Concerning this clone: The junction and the germline gene differ at one end; a read error may be behind it. This sample includes further DNA sequences coding for the same CDR3. The V and J genes are TRBV10-1 and TRBJ2-3; 8 nucleotides line up with TRBD2. Germline CDR1 reads WNHNN; CDR2 reads SYGVQD (reference sequence). This CDR3 is built from 15 residues. CDR3 coding DNA: TGCGCCAGCAGTTTTGGACTAGCCGACACAGATACGCAGTACTTT. Translation gives CASSFGLADTDTQYF.

The chain links TRBV5-1 to TRBJ2-5; TRBD1 is a possible D gene (7 bases). The CDR3 is 17 residues long. Germline assignment: CDR1 SGHRS and CDR2 YFSETQ. V lost 0 bases, J lost 2 bases, and 17 bases lay in between. The CDR3 is CASSLGGTAVGQETQYF. The CDR3 DNA reads as TGCGCCAGCAGCTTGGGCGGGACAGCAGTTGGACAAGAGACCCAGTACTTC.

This chain links TRBV6-1 with TRBJ2-5; 10 bases fit TRBD2. Per germline, CDR1 MNHNS and CDR2 SASEGT. The V gene end was trimmed by 7 bases and the J gene end by 0 bases; junction bases not matched to a gene: 5. This CDR3 region has 15 residues. CDR3 sequence (DNA): TGTGCCAGCACCGTACTAGCGGGGAACCAAGAGACCCAGTACTTC. This sequence encodes CASTVLAGNQETQYF.

This rearrangement joins TRBV7-8 to TRBJ2-3; 7 nucleotides line up with TRBD1. The germline V gene has CDR1 SGHVS and CDR2 FQNEAQ. The CDR3 contains 14 residues. The junction had 4 bases not matched to a gene; V was cut back by 5 bases and J by 2 bases. The CDR3 sequence is CASSPQGITDTQYF. The CDR3 coding sequence is TGTGCCAGCAGCCCACAGGGGATCACAGATACGCAGTATTTT.

Details on this clone: A much bigger clone sits one base away, suggesting this may be a read error. The chain combines TRBV28 with TRBJ2-2, with unresolved D. The CDR3 spans 12 residues. CDR1 is MDHEN and CDR2 is SYDVKM in the germline V gene. The CDR3 DNA reads TGTGCCAGCAGTTTGAACGCCGGGGAGCTGTTTTTT. The encoded protein is CASSLNAGELFF.

The chain combines TRBV10-2 with TRBJ1-1; D is undetermined. Germline assignment: CDR1 WSHSY and CDR2 SAAADI. The CDR3 runs 14 residues. V was cut by 4 bases and J by 0 bases, with 9 bases left in between. CDR3 in amino acids: CASSVTALNTEAFF. The CDR3 DNA sequence: TGCGCCAGCAGTGTCACCGCCCTGAACACTGAAGCTTTCTTT.

This clone was seen more than once but under ten times. The gene calls are TRBV18 and TRBJ2-3; 7 bases line up with TRBD1. CDR1 and CDR2 from the germline V gene are KGHSH and LQKENI. J lost 0 bases, V lost 6 bases, and 12 bases had no gene match. The CDR3 extends over 17 amino acids. CDR3: CASSSNRGHSSTDTQYF. The CDR3 nucleotides read TGTGCCAGCTCGTCCAACAGGGGCCACTCTAGCACAGATACGCAGTATTTT. The full variable domain, in which reference TRBV18 and TRBJ2-3 provide the parts outside the CDR3, is NAGVMQNPRHLVRRRGQEARLRCSPMKGHSHVYWYRQLPEEGLKFMVYLQKENIIDESGMPKERFSAEFPKEGPSILRIQQVVRGDSAAYFCASSSNRGHSSTDTQYFGPGTRLTVL.

CDR3 sequence: CASSFGGSKAPEAFF. CDR3 sequence (DNA): TGTGCCAGCAGTTTTGGGGGATCCAAGGCCCCTGAAGCTTTCTTT. The rearrangement links TRBV28 to TRBJ1-1; TRBD1 might be the D (5 bases). This CDR3 is 15 amino acids long. V dropped 3 bases and J dropped 6 bases, with 17 bases sitting between them. Germline V gives CDR1 MDHEN, CDR2 SYDVKM.

The chain joins TRBV28 to TRBJ1-5; 8 nucleotides line up with TRBD1. Germline V gene sequence: CDR1 MDHEN, CDR2 SYDVKM. The junction had 7 bases not matched to a gene; V was cut back by 6 bases and J by 6 bases. The CDR3 runs 14 residues. The chain's CDR3 is CASSRTGSSQPQHF. CDR3 bases: TGTGCCAGCAGCCGGACAGGGTCGAGTCAGCCCCAGCATTTT.

The chain links TRBV10-1 to TRBJ1-4; tentative D call: TRBD1 (5 bases). Germline CDR1 and CDR2: WNHNN and SYGVQD (reference sequence). The CDR3 has 14 amino acids. V dropped 5 bases and J dropped 0 bases, with 7 bases sitting between them. CDR3 residues: CASSLTATNEKLFF. In nucleotides, the CDR3 is TGCGCCAGCAGTTTGACAGCAACTAATGAAAAACTGTTTTTT.

The rearrangement links TRBV10-3 to TRBJ2-3; D not certain. The germline V and J ends were trimmed by 4 bases and 4 bases, with 6 bases remaining between them. This CDR3 region has 12 residues. Germline assignment: CDR1 ENHRY and CDR2 SYGVKD. DNA of the CDR3: TGTGCCATCAGTGTGACCCCAGATACGCAGTATTTT. Its translation is CAISVTPDTQYF.

J is TRBJ2-1 and V is TRBV5-4, with 7 nucleotides matching TRBD2. V trimming: 2 bases; J trimming: 0 bases; junction bases outside the gene matches: 5. This CDR3 region has 16 residues. Per the germline V gene, CDR1 is SGHNT and CDR2 is YYREEE (reference sequence). Here the CDR3 reads CASSFGGGRSYNEQFF. CDR3 sequence (DNA): TGTGCCAGCAGCTTTGGGGGAGGGCGCTCCTACAATGAGCAGTTCTTC.

The chain couples TRBV20-1 to TRBJ1-6, with a tentative D call TRBD1 (5 bases). V lost 5 bases and J lost 9, with 8 bases in between. The length of the CDR3 is 11 residues. The V gene's germline CDR1 is DFQATT and CDR2 SNEGSKA (reference sequence). CDR3 in DNA: TGCAGTGCTTACAGGACTTCACCCCTCCACTTT. Amino acid sequence: CSAYRTSPLHF.

The rearrangement joins TRBV15 to TRBJ2-2; 9 bases align to TRBD2. The J segment lost 0 bases and the V segment lost 1 base, leaving 9 bases of the junction unmatched. Germline V gene data show CDR1 as LNHNV and CDR2 as YYDKDF (reference sequence). The CDR3 covers 19 residues. Here the CDR3 reads CATSRATVASGANTGELFF. The DNA for the CDR3 is TGTGCCACCAGCAGAGCTACGGTGGCTAGCGGGGCGAACACCGGGGAGCTGTTTTTT.

This clone showed up just once. The rearrangement joins TRBV7-9 to TRBJ1-2; 7 nucleotides line up with TRBD1. J was trimmed by 2 bases and V by 5 bases; bases with no gene match: 2. Germline V gene sequence: CDR1 SEHNR, CDR2 FQNEAQ (reference sequence). This CDR3 has 13 residues. CDR3 nucleotide sequence: TGTGCCAGCAGCCAGGGACAGAACTATGGCTACACCTTC. This gives the protein CASSQGQNYGYTF.

The chain links TRBV10-2 to TRBJ2-7; D ambiguous. The CDR3 extends over 12 amino acids. Germline V gene lookup returns CDR1 WSHSY and CDR2 SAAADI. The V and J ends lost 7 bases and 2 bases respectively, with 9 bases between them. The CDR3 nucleotides are TGCGCCAGCACGGACGGCGCCTACGAGCAGTACTTC. It specifies CASTDGAYEQYF.

There are a few counts of this clone. The chain combines TRBV11-2 with TRBJ1-2, with no clear D. The length of the CDR3 is 15 residues. Germline assignment: CDR1 SGHAT and CDR2 FQNNGV. The V gene lost 0 bases and the J gene lost 3 bases, with 11 bases spanning the gap. The CDR3 nucleotides are TGTGCCAGCAGCTTAGATCTTGGGTCCGACTATGGCTACACCTTC. Translated: CASSLDLGSDYGYTF.

The gene calls are TRBV6-1 and TRBJ2-6, with a tentative D call TRBD2 (6 bases). Germline V gene lookup returns CDR1 MNHNS and CDR2 SASEGT. V was trimmed by 1 base and J by 0 bases, leaving 10 bases between them. The CDR3 length is 17 residues. CDR3 sequence: CASSEDGRISGANVLTF. Written as DNA, the CDR3 is TGTGCCAGCAGTGAAGATGGGAGGATCTCTGGGGCCAACGTCCTGACTTTC.

This clone has a handful of counts. The chain uses TRBV11-2 and TRBJ2-1; D is uncertain. CDR1 is SGHAT and CDR2 is FQNNGV in the germline V gene. V lost 0 bases to trimming and J lost 6 bases, with 6 bases between them. CDR3 length: 13 residues. CDR3 residues: CASSLDLTNEQFF. For the CDR3, the DNA is TGTGCCAGCAGCTTAGATCTTACCAATGAGCAGTTCTTC.

The chain is built from TRBV5-1 and TRBJ2-7, with D perhaps TRBD2 (5 bases). Germline V lookup: CDR1 SGHRS, CDR2 YFSETQ. The CDR3 has 15 amino acids. Between the trimmed V and J ends, which lost 4 bases and 0 bases, there was a span of 14 bases. CDR3 region: CASSVGRLSSYEQYF. CDR3 coding DNA: TGCGCCAGCAGCGTGGGCAGACTAAGCTCCTACGAGCAGTACTTC.

J is TRBJ1-5 and V is TRBV27, with D hard to call. V shed 2 bases and J shed 12 bases, with 14 bases lying between them. The germline CDR1 and CDR2 sequences are MNHEY and SMNVEV (reference sequence). This CDR3 is built from 13 residues. CDR3 coding DNA: TGTGCCAGCAGTTTAGGGGTCCTTTCGCTCCAGCATTTT. The encoded protein is CASSLGVLSLQHF.

The chain uses TRBV2 and TRBJ1-1; 7 nucleotides agree with TRBD1. The CDR3 consists of 14 residues. Germline values: CDR1 SNHLY, CDR2 FYNNEI. V was clipped by 3 bases and J by 4 bases; unmatched bases: 5. The CDR3 protein is CASSERQGPTEAFF. For the CDR3, the DNA is TGTGCCAGCAGTGAGAGACAGGGACCCACTGAAGCTTTCTTT.

This chain connects TRBV6-1 to TRBJ2-1; 7 bases are shared with TRBD2. Germline V gene sequence: CDR1 MNHNS, CDR2 SASEGT. Trimming cost V 3 bases and J 5 bases; bases outside gene matches: 1. This CDR3 has 13 residues. This CDR3 reads CASSERENNEQFF. For the CDR3, the DNA is TGTGCCAGCAGTGAGCGGGAGAACAATGAGCAGTTCTTC.

This chain links TRBV10-3 with TRBJ2-7; 9 nucleotides align to TRBD1. The CDR3 runs to 12 residues. Germline V lookup: CDR1 ENHRY, CDR2 SYGVKD. V lost 6 bases, J lost 7 bases, and 4 bases stayed unmatched. The CDR3 DNA is TGTGCCATCAGCGGGGACAGGGAAGAGCAGTACTTC. The encoded protein is CAISGDREEQYF.